A single sample is the source of the 16 T cell receptor beta chains below, sequenced in a study of OX40 agonist ivuxolimab in advanced cancers. TCRdb keeps only in-frame clones here, not all; method: immunoSEQ multiplex PCR. This sample has under 90,000 clones; around 82% occur once, and the top ten carry around 2.1%. This sample comprised CD4+ or CD8+ T cells sorted from blood, obtained in a trial of the OX40 agonist ivuxolimab. The receptors derive from an adult with an advanced solid tumor such as melanoma, head and neck, liver or kidney cancer.

The rearrangement joins TRBV19 to TRBJ2-1, with D tentatively TRBD2 (5 bases). The CDR3 is made up of 15 amino acids. Trimming removed 6 bases from V and 2 bases from J, with 14 bases in between. Per the germline V gene, CDR1 is LNHDA and CDR2 is SQIVND (reference sequence). The CDR3: CASRGLEATYNEQFF. Written as DNA, the CDR3 is TGTGCCAGTAGGGGGTTGGAGGCCACCTACAATGAGCAGTTCTTC.

This rearrangement joins TRBV18 to TRBJ2-4; either TRBD1 or TRBD2 may fit D (6 bases each). The germline gives CDR1 KGHSH, CDR2 LQKENI. Trimming pared 0 bases from V and 8 bases from J, leaving 14 bases between. This CDR3 is built from 15 residues. This CDR3 is CASSPPRGGRDIQYF. In DNA form, the CDR3 reads TGTGCCAGCTCACCACCGCGAGGGGGGCGCGACATTCAGTACTTC.

This clone appeared a single time. The V call is TRBV5-1, the J call TRBJ2-1, with TRBD2 matching 12 bases. J gave up 8 bases and V 3 bases, and 6 bases lay outside the gene matches. CDR1 and CDR2 from the germline V gene are SGHRS and YFSETQ. The CDR3 loop spans 15 amino acids. The CDR3 sequence is CASSSTSGSIDEQFF. DNA of the CDR3: TGCGCCAGCAGCTCGACTAGCGGGAGTATTGATGAGCAGTTCTTC.

This clone came up a few times. This rearrangement joins TRBV5-1 to TRBJ1-1; D may be TRBD1 (6 bases). This CDR3 is built from 14 residues. Germline-derived CDR1 and CDR2 are SGHRS and YFSETQ. The V gene lost 3 bases and the J gene lost 2 bases, with 11 bases spanning the gap. This chain's CDR3 is CASSSGQINTEAFF. In DNA form, the CDR3 reads TGCGCCAGCAGCTCCGGACAGATTAACACTGAAGCTTTCTTT.

The rearrangement joins TRBV11-2 to TRBJ2-7, with TRBD1 matching 8 bases. Losses at the gene ends were 0 bases for V and 5 bases for J; bases not matched to a gene: 6. The CDR3 loop spans 15 amino acids. Germline CDR1 reads SGHAT; CDR2 reads FQNNGV. The CDR3, as DNA: TGTGCCAGCAGCTTAGATGTTAGGACAGGGAACGAGCAGTACTTC. It specifies CASSLDVRTGNEQYF.

There are a few counts of this clone. The chain joins TRBV1 to TRBJ1-1; the table's D call TRBD1 went unverified against the DNA. TRBV1 is a documented pseudogene. This CDR3 spans 15 amino acids. The CDR3 protein is CTSSQARQASGEAFF. CDR3 in DNA: TGCACCAGCAGCCAAGCACGACAGGCGAGCGGTGAAGCTTTCTTT.

The genes are TRBV19 and TRBJ2-7, with a weak D call TRBD2 (5 bases). Trimming pared 3 bases from V and 4 bases from J, leaving 13 bases between. The germline CDR1 and CDR2 sequences are LNHDA and SQIVND (reference sequence). This CDR3 is built from 14 residues. CDR3 sequence (DNA): TGTGCCAGTAGTATCAATAATCGGGGTTACGAGCAGTACTTC. As protein: CASSINNRGYEQYF.

V usage is TRBV19 and J usage is TRBJ2-5; tentatively, D is TRBD1 or TRBD2 (7 bases each). V gave up 1 base and J gave up 1 base, with 13 bases separating them. This CDR3 contains 16 residues. Per the germline V gene, CDR1 is LNHDA and CDR2 is SQIVND (reference sequence). CDR3 nucleotide sequence: TGTGCCAGTAGTATAGGGCCAGGGGGGGGCCAAGAGACCCAGTACTTC. Translating gives CASSIGPGGGQETQYF.

The rearrangement joins TRBV6-1 to TRBJ1-5; a possible D gene is TRBD1 (5 bases). In germline, CDR1 is MNHNS, CDR2 SASEGT. The CDR3 length is 14 residues. Trimming left V 2 bases short and J 6 bases short, with 11 bases between. CDR3 DNA sequence: TGTGCCAGCAGTGAACGACAGACGGGTCAGCCCCAGCATTTT. It specifies CASSERQTGQPQHF.

This clone was picked up a small number of times. J is TRBJ2-5 and V is TRBV11-2; 11 bases fit TRBD2. Germline trimming cut 5 bases from V and 5 bases from J; bases unmatched to any gene: 7. The germline CDR1 and CDR2 sequences are SGHAT and FQNNGV. The CDR3 extends over 15 amino acids. The CDR3 reads CASSQLAGDEETQYF. In DNA form, the CDR3 reads TGTGCCAGCAGCCAACTAGCGGGAGATGAGGAGACCCAGTACTTC. Full variable domain (remainder filled in from reference TRBV11-2 and TRBJ2-5): EAGVAQSPRYKIIEKRQSVAFWCNPISGHATLYWYQQILGQGPKLLIQFQNNGVVDDSQLPKDRFSAERLKGVDSTLKIQPAKLEDSAVYLCASSQLAGDEETQYFGPGTRLLVL.

V usage is TRBV11-2 and J usage is TRBJ2-7; TRBD2 is a possible D gene (5 bases). CDR3 length: 14 amino acids. The ends were cut back, 0 bases at V and 0 bases at J, with 6 bases in the middle. The V gene's germline CDR1 is SGHAT and CDR2 FQNNGV. CDR3 sequence: CASSLERGSYEQYF. The CDR3 DNA follows: TGTGCCAGCAGCTTAGAACGGGGCTCCTACGAGCAGTACTTC. Using reference TRBV11-2 and TRBJ2-7 for the parts outside the CDR3, the full variable domain is EAGVAQSPRYKIIEKRQSVAFWCNPISGHATLYWYQQILGQGPKLLIQFQNNGVVDDSQLPKDRFSAERLKGVDSTLKIQPAKLEDSAVYLCASSLERGSYEQYFGPGTRLTVT.

The rearrangement links TRBV28 to TRBJ1-1; no clear D. V was pared by 3 bases and J by 5 bases, with 7 bases between. Looked up from germline, CDR1 is MDHEN and CDR2 is SYDVKM. This CDR3 region has 12 residues. The CDR3 is CASSFMGTEAFF. The DNA for the CDR3 is TGTGCCAGCAGTTTTATGGGAACTGAAGCTTTCTTT.

This clone has just one count. The genes are TRBV2 and TRBJ2-7, with a weak D call TRBD2 (7 bases). V was trimmed by 3 bases and J by 2 bases, leaving 11 bases between them. CDR3 length: 14 amino acids. Germline-derived CDR1 and CDR2 are SNHLY and FYNNEI. The CDR3 loop is CASSDYGGPYEQYF. The CDR3, as DNA: TGTGCCAGCAGTGATTACGGGGGGCCCTACGAGCAGTACTTC.

V gene TRBV30 combines with J gene TRBJ2-1; D might be TRBD1 (7 bases). The CDR3 sequence is 15 residues long. Trimming left V 3 bases short and J 7 bases short, with 19 bases between. Germline CDR1 GTSNPN, CDR2 SVGIG (reference sequence). The CDR3 loop is CAWSGFNSGGNEQFF. DNA for the CDR3: TGTGCCTGGAGCGGATTTAACTCAGGGGGGAATGAGCAGTTCTTC.

The rearrangement joins TRBV28 to TRBJ1-2; 7 bases are a match to TRBD1. The CDR3 is made up of 17 amino acids. J lost 8 bases, V lost 3 bases, and 18 bases had no gene match. CDR1 is MDHEN, CDR2 SYDVKM, per germline. This CDR3 is CASSFRKGADVRGGYTF. The CDR3 coding sequence is TGTGCCAGCAGTTTTAGAAAGGGGGCTGATGTTCGGGGAGGCTACACCTTC.

This clone appeared a few times. The J gene is TRBJ1-1, the V gene TRBV4-2; no clear D. From germline, CDR1 is LGHNA and CDR2 YNFKEQ. The CDR3 runs 15 residues. V lost 4 bases and J lost 11, with 23 bases in between. The CDR3 loop is CASSRTVEDLRSAFF. CDR3 nucleotides: TGTGCCAGCAGCCGGACGGTGGAGGACTTGAGGTCGGCTTTCTTT.